Listed below are T cell receptor beta chains from one sample, sequenced in a study of identical twins. TCRdb called the 5' RACE reads again in MiXCR, with one record for every CDR3 protein. The sample shows 1,800,000 or so distinct CDR3 sequences, under 35% of them seen only once. Sequencing was done on a sample of cord blood. These receptor sequences come from a newborn girl in good health. Each CDR3 is given with its conserved first and last residue. The order of the fields is CDR3 DNA, CDR3 protein, D gene, clone size, V gene, J gene. D genes are given only for firm matches. Clone size is shown for a subset of rows, as once, few, many or a class of expanded clone.

DNA: TGCGCCAGCAGCTTGGGGGAGCGGCGCAATGAGCAGTTCTTC; CDR3: CASSLGERRNEQFF; D: NA; size: few; V: TRBV5-1; J: TRBJ2-1
DNA: TGTGCCAGCAGTGAAGGGCAGGTCACTGAAGCTTTCTTT; CDR3: CASSEGQVTEAFF; D: NA; size: NA; V: TRBV25-1; J: TRBJ1-1
DNA: TGTGCCAGCAGTTTTCAGGGCACTAATGAAAAACTGTTTTTT; CDR3: CASSFQGTNEKLFF; D: NA; size: many; V: TRBV27; J: TRBJ1-4
DNA: TGTGCCACCCAGACCGCTGACAGGAACGAGCAGTACTTC; CDR3: CATQTADRNEQYF; D: NA; size: many; V: TRBV28; J: TRBJ2-7
DNA: TGTGCCAGCAGCCAAGATACCTGGACGGGGACAGATACGCAGTATTTT; CDR3: CASSQDTWTGTDTQYF; D: NA; size: NA; V: TRBV3-1; J: TRBJ2-3
DNA: TGCAGTGCTGGACAGGGGAGTACTAATGAAAAACTGTTTTTT; CDR3: CSAGQGSTNEKLFF; D: TRBD1; size: few; V: TRBV20-1; J: TRBJ1-4
DNA: TGTGCCAGCAGTGAGTTTACGCTCCCCCGGGACAGGGGTCATTTTTATGGCTACACCTTC; CDR3: CASSEFTLPRDRGHFYGYTF; D: TRBD1; size: NA; V: TRBV25-1; J: TRBJ1-2
DNA: TGTGCCAGCAGCGGACCCCATAGCGAGGGGGCCGTAAATGAGCAGTTCTTC; CDR3: CASSGPHSEGAVNEQFF; D: TRBD1; size: NA; V: TRBV9; J: TRBJ2-1
DNA: TGTGCCAGCAGCCACGGCGGGAGCTCCTACGAGCAGTACTTC; CDR3: CASSHGGSSYEQYF; D: TRBD2; size: NA; V: TRBV3-1; J: TRBJ2-7
DNA: TGCAGTGCGGACGATGCGGGACGGAACTCCTACGAGCAGTACTTC; CDR3: CSADDAGRNSYEQYF; D: NA; size: NA; V: TRBV20-1; J: TRBJ2-7
DNA: TGTGCCAGCAGCTTAAGGTTGTTAGCGGGGGACAATGAGCAGTTCTTC; CDR3: CASSLRLLAGDNEQFF; D: TRBD2; size: NA; V: TRBV7-6; J: TRBJ2-1
DNA: TGTGCCAGCACTGGACTAGAAGCAGATACGCAGTATTTT; CDR3: CASTGLEADTQYF; D: TRBD2; size: few; V: TRBV28; J: TRBJ2-3
DNA: TGTGCCAGCAAGGGGCGGGGTGAGACCCAGTACTTC; CDR3: CASKGRGETQYF; D: NA; size: few; V: TRBV11-2; J: TRBJ2-5
DNA: TGTGCCAGCAGCCAAGAACGGACTAGCGGGAATGAGCAGTTCTTC; CDR3: CASSQERTSGNEQFF; D: TRBD2; size: few; V: TRBV3-1; J: TRBJ2-1
DNA: TGTGCCAGCAGCTTAGTTGGTAGCGGGGTCGATGAGCAGTTCTTC; CDR3: CASSLVGSGVDEQFF; D: TRBD2; size: few; V: TRBV7-2; J: TRBJ2-1
DNA: TGTGCCAGCAGCCCCCGGGGACTTTACGGCTATGGCTACACCTTC; CDR3: CASSPRGLYGYGYTF; D: NA; size: many; V: TRBV12-3/TRBV12-4; J: TRBJ1-2
DNA: TGCAGCGTGGGCTCGGATGTTGCTGAAGCTTTCTTT; CDR3: CSVGSDVAEAFF; D: NA; size: NA; V: TRBV29-1; J: TRBJ1-1